Reported below is one T cell receptor (beta chain). No antigen is known for it. TCRdb's table, derived via immunoSEQ multiplex PCR, lists solely in-frame clones and lacks some. This table has approximately 65,000 clones, about nine tenths appearing once. The CDR3 has 13 residues. CDR1 and CDR2 from the germline V gene are MNHEY and SMNVEV (reference sequence). The V and J ends lost 5 bases and 0 bases respectively, with 6 bases between them. This sample stems from a study of T cell responses to AZD1222 COVID-19 vaccine. Study background: The study pooled second doses at about 4 or about 12 weeks.

Findings and caveats of the study: Spike was spanned by vaccine-associated CD4 TCRs, which were dominant at 160-218 and 743-854. The donors showed a predominance of white British ancestry and of females, with possible underestimation of clonal diversity. Baseline seropositivity characterized only a handful of AZD1222 recipients.

The receptor was derived from an adult in good health. The sequences come from peripheral blood, collected on day 0 of AZD1222 vaccination. The genes are TRBV27 and TRBJ2-3; D is uncertain. CDR3 loop: CASSQPSTDTQYF. The CDR3 DNA reads as TGTGCCAGCAGTCAACCTAGCACAGATACGCAGTATTTT.